Below are 31 T cell receptor beta chains sequenced from a single sample in a study of Ad26.COV2.S vaccination and SARS-CoV-2 variants. The sample's treatment: around 19 received Ad26.COV2.S at low or high dose, single or two shots; several received placebo; per-sample allocation not given. At day 63 after the first vaccine or placebo injection, samples were drawn. Profiled with immunoSEQ multiplex PCR; TCRdb holds only in-frame clones, not every one. The sample shows about 480,000 clones, around 88% of them seen only once. The material sequenced was peripheral blood, taken in a trial of Ad26.COV2.S vaccine versus placebo. The receptors were gathered from a person between 18 and 60 years old who received the Ad26.COV2.S COVID-19 vaccine or a placebo.

The J gene is TRBJ1-1, the V gene TRBV10-3, with D perhaps matching TRBD1 (5 bases). The germline CDR1 and CDR2 sequences are ENHRY and SYGVKD. V lost 2 bases to trimming and J lost 2 bases, with 12 bases between them. This CDR3 spans 15 amino acids. This CDR3 reads CAISEPGGLNTEAFF. The CDR3 DNA is TGTGCCATCAGTGAGCCGGGGGGGTTAAACACTGAAGCTTTCTTT.

The V call is TRBV27, the J call TRBJ2-7; a weak D match, TRBD1 (6 bases). From germline, CDR1 is MNHEY and CDR2 SMNVEV (reference sequence). Between the trimmed V and J ends, which lost 7 bases and 8 bases, there was a span of 15 bases. The CDR3 extends over 12 amino acids. Written as DNA, the CDR3 is TGTGCCAGCACCGGACAGCTCGGGAAGCAGTACTTC. As protein: CASTGQLGKQYF.

The chain uses TRBV15 and TRBJ1-2; D not certain. V was cut by 0 bases and J by 8 bases, with 10 bases left in between. In germline, CDR1 is LNHNV, CDR2 YYDKDF (reference sequence). There are 13 residues in the CDR3. CDR3 in amino acids: CATSRDRFGGYTF. In DNA, the CDR3 is TGTGCCACCAGCAGAGACCGGTTTGGGGGCTACACCTTC.

The chain recombines TRBV28 with TRBJ1-6; D is ambiguous. V was cut by 3 bases and J by 9 bases, with 24 bases left in between. The CDR3 is 18 residues long. CDR1 MDHEN and CDR2 SYDVKM come from the germline V gene. The CDR3 DNA sequence: TGTGCCAGCAGTTTTCTGAGGGATTCGTTCTTTTTGATTTCACCCCTCCACTTT. The encoded protein is CASSFLRDSFFLISPLHF.

The chain uses TRBV6-1 and TRBJ1-4; maybe TRBD1 (5 bases). CDR1 and CDR2 (germline): MNHNS, SASEGT. V was cut by 0 bases and J by 0 bases, with 11 bases left in between. This CDR3 is built from 17 residues. CDR3 nucleotides: TGTGCCAGCAGTGAAGCGGCAGGGATTCCAACTAATGAAAAACTGTTTTTT. Protein sequence: CASSEAAGIPTNEKLFF.

The J gene is TRBJ2-6, the V gene TRBV10-3; 8 nucleotides agree with TRBD1. The germline V gene encodes CDR1 ENHRY and CDR2 SYGVKD. V lost 2 bases to trimming and J lost 2 bases; unmatched junction nucleotides: 8. This CDR3 comprises 18 residues. CDR3 coding DNA: TGTGCCATCAGTGAGGGACAGGGAGTCTCGGCTGGGGCCAACGTCCTGACTTTC. Translating it yields CAISEGQGVSAGANVLTF.

This chain links TRBV4-2 with TRBJ1-4; 8 bases are a match to TRBD1. The trim removed 0 bases at V and 2 bases at J, leaving 2 bases unmatched. Germline-derived CDR1 and CDR2 are LGHNA and YNFKEQ. This CDR3 is 16 amino acids long. The CDR3 loop reads CASSQERTGTNEKLFF. DNA for the CDR3: TGTGCCAGCAGCCAAGAAAGGACAGGGACTAATGAAAAACTGTTTTTT.

The chain employs TRBV24-1 and TRBJ1-5, with D perhaps matching TRBD1 (6 bases). Trimming cost V 3 bases and J 7 bases, with 6 bases left between them. This CDR3 has 12 residues. Germline V lookup: CDR1 KGHDR, CDR2 SFDVKD. In DNA, the CDR3 is TGTGCCACCAGTGATGGGGGCCAGCCCCAGCATTTT. Its protein product is CATSDGGQPQHF.

The CDR3 DNA reads as TGTGCCTGGAGCGACGCTTACCAGGATGGCTACACCTTC. It encodes CAWSDAYQDGYTF. V gene TRBV30 combines with J gene TRBJ1-2; D remains ambiguous. V lost 3 bases to trimming and J lost 6 bases, with 14 bases between them. Germline CDR1 is GTSNPN and CDR2 is SVGIG (reference sequence). The CDR3 has 13 residues.

The chain has TRBV27 and TRBJ1-2; D remains ambiguous. The V gene lost 3 bases and the J gene lost 9 bases, with 8 bases spanning the gap. The CDR3 loop spans 11 amino acids. CDR1 and CDR2 (germline): MNHEY, SMNVEV (reference sequence). In DNA, the CDR3 is TGTGCCAGCAGTTTCGACGGGAGCTACACCTTC. Its translation: CASSFDGSYTF.

This clone has only one observation. The J gene is TRBJ2-2, the V gene TRBV11-2, with 7 bases identical to TRBD2. The CDR3 loop spans 14 amino acids. Germline V gene data show CDR1 as SGHAT and CDR2 as FQNNGV. V trimming: 6 bases; J trimming: 4 bases; junction bases outside the gene matches: 5. In nucleotides, the CDR3 is TGTGCCAGCAGAGGACTAGTTGGCACCGGGGAGCTGTTTTTT. Its protein is CASRGLVGTGELFF.

V is TRBV7-8 and J is TRBJ1-2; 9 bases fit TRBD1. The CDR3 runs to 13 residues. The germline CDR1 and CDR2 sequences are SGHVS and FQNEAQ. The V and J ends lost 3 bases and 5 bases, in that order; junction bases with no gene match: 1. The CDR3 region is CASSLGQGYGYTF. For the CDR3, the DNA is TGTGCCAGCAGCTTGGGACAGGGATATGGCTACACCTTC. Complete variable domain (other parts from reference TRBV7-8 and TRBJ1-2): GAGVSQSPRYKVAKRGQDVALRCDPISGHVSLFWYQQALGQGPEFLTYFQNEAQLDKSGLPSDRFFAERPEGSVSTLKIQRTQQEDSAVYLCASSLGQGYGYTFGSGTRLTVV.

This clone appeared once. This sequence joins TRBV28 and TRBJ2-7; D possibly corresponds to TRBD1 (6 bases). Trimming cost V 3 bases and J 7 bases, with 16 bases left between them. Germline CDR1 reads MDHEN; CDR2 reads SYDVKM. The CDR3 extends over 14 amino acids. The CDR3 nucleotides read TGTGCCAGCAGTTTCAGTCAGGGGATACGAGAGCAGTACTTC. Amino acids: CASSFSQGIREQYF.

The chain combines TRBV5-4 with TRBJ2-7, with D possibly TRBD2 on 5 matching bases. Per the germline V gene, CDR1 is SGHNT and CDR2 is YYREEE (reference sequence). V lost 0 bases, J lost 4 bases, and 14 bases lay in between. The CDR3 is 15 amino acids. The CDR3 sequence: CASSLDGEIGYEQYF. CDR3 in DNA: TGTGCCAGCAGCTTGGACGGGGAAATAGGGTACGAGCAGTACTTC.

The J gene is TRBJ2-7, the V gene TRBV6-2 or TRBV6-3; 9 positions agree with TRBD2. Trimming took 2 bases from V and 2 from J; bases not matched to a gene: 7. Germline CDR1 reads MNHEY; CDR2 reads SVGEGT. The CDR3 sequence is 16 residues long. In DNA, the CDR3 is TGTGCCAGCAGTTACGTGGCGGGAGGGGCCACCTACGAGCAGTACTTC. Translation: CASSYVAGGATYEQYF.

V and J are TRBV9 and TRBJ2-1; TRBD2 aligns across 7 bases. This CDR3 has 16 amino acids. J was trimmed by 2 bases and V by 4 bases; bases with no gene match: 9. CDR1 is SGDLS and CDR2 is YYNGEE in the germline V gene. CDR3 bases: TGTGCCAGCAGCCCCCCCGAGAGCGGGGCCTACAATGAGCAGTTCTTC. It codes for CASSPPESGAYNEQFF.

This chain connects TRBV20-1 to TRBJ1-5; no firm D call. V lost 3 bases, J lost 7 bases, and 22 bases lay in between. Germline V gene sequence: CDR1 DFQATT, CDR2 SNEGSKA (reference sequence). There are 16 residues in the CDR3. The CDR3 DNA sequence: TGCAGTGCTAGTCACTCGGGCCTCTCTGTGGGGCAGCCCCAGCATTTT. Encoded protein: CSASHSGLSVGQPQHF.

This clone was seen a handful of times. The rearrangement joins TRBV2 to TRBJ1-1, with 9 nucleotides matching TRBD1. This CDR3 is 14 amino acids long. The junction had 6 bases not matched to a gene; V was cut back by 6 bases and J by 4 bases. CDR1 and CDR2 from the germline V gene are SNHLY and FYNNEI. CDR3 protein: CASRGQGGGTEAFF. CDR3 DNA: TGTGCCAGCAGGGGACAGGGAGGGGGCACTGAAGCTTTCTTT.

The chain combines TRBV11-3 with TRBJ2-1; TRBD1 matches 10 bases. V trimming: 2 bases; J trimming: 5 bases; junction bases outside the gene matches: 6. Germline V gives CDR1 SGHNT, CDR2 YENEEA. This CDR3 is built from 16 residues. The CDR3 here is CASSLRTGGYNNEQFF. CDR3 bases: TGTGCCAGCAGCTTACGGACAGGGGGATACAACAATGAGCAGTTCTTC. Full variable domain (missing parts from reference TRBV11-3 and TRBJ2-1): EAGVVQSPRYKIIEKKQPVAFWCNPISGHNTLYWYLQNLGQGPELLIRYENEEAVDDSQLPKDRFSAERLKGVDSTLKIQPAELGDSAVYLCASSLRTGGYNNEQFFGPGTRLTVL.

The chain employs TRBV19 and TRBJ1-2, with 8 bases matching TRBD1. Germline V gene lookup returns CDR1 LNHDA and CDR2 SQIVND (reference sequence). CDR3 length: 14 amino acids. The V gene end was trimmed by 4 bases and the J gene end by 6 bases; junction bases not matched to a gene: 7. CDR3 protein: CASSRGRGRDGYTF. The CDR3 DNA follows: TGTGCCAGTAGTAGGGGCAGGGGGCGAGATGGCTACACCTTC.

V is TRBV4-1 and J is TRBJ2-7; D is undetermined. Trimming removed 0 bases from V and 5 bases from J, with 8 bases in between. CDR1 and CDR2 from the germline V gene are MGHRA and YSYEKL. CDR3 length equals 13 residues. CDR3 sequence reads: CASSQDYRDEQYF. DNA for the CDR3: TGCGCCAGCAGCCAAGATTATCGGGACGAGCAGTACTTC.

The chain couples TRBV19 to TRBJ2-7, with D perhaps TRBD2 (6 bases). Trimming removed 4 bases at V and 3 bases at J, with 10 bases between. Germline V gene sequence: CDR1 LNHDA, CDR2 SQIVND (reference sequence). The CDR3 is made up of 13 amino acids. CDR3 sequence (DNA): TGTGCCAGTAGTACCACCGGGGGCTACGAGCAGTACTTC. Translated: CASSTTGGYEQYF.

The chain links TRBV7-9 to TRBJ1-2, with D possibly matching TRBD1 (5 bases). V was pared by 0 bases and J by 4 bases, with 18 bases between. The length of the CDR3 is 17 residues. The V gene's germline CDR1 is SEHNR and CDR2 FQNEAQ (reference sequence). CDR3 in amino acids: CASSLAKPAGGGYGYTF. The DNA of the CDR3 is TGTGCCAGCAGCTTAGCGAAACCAGCTGGGGGTGGCTATGGCTACACCTTC.

This clone was counted a few times. This chain joins TRBV12-3 or TRBV12-4 and TRBJ2-7; TRBD1 is a possible D gene (5 bases). Trimming shortened V by 5 bases and J by 10 bases, and 18 bases separated the two germline ends. The CDR3 is 13 amino acids. This CDR3 is CASSPDIIFLQYF. CDR3 nucleotide sequence: TGTGCCAGCAGTCCGGACATAATCTTTCTCCAGTACTTC.

V gene TRBV9 combines with J gene TRBJ2-7; 9 bases match TRBD2. The CDR3 runs to 15 residues. CDR1 is SGDLS and CDR2 is YYNGEE in the germline V gene. V gave up 4 bases and J gave up 4 bases; unmatched junction bases: 9. This chain's CDR3 is CASSPRGSGSYEQYF. The DNA for the CDR3 is TGTGCCAGCAGCCCCCGGGGTAGCGGGAGTTACGAGCAGTACTTC.

The chain has TRBV6-2 or TRBV6-3 and TRBJ2-1; TRBD2 is a possible D gene (6 bases). Germline-derived CDR1 and CDR2 are MNHEY and SVGEGT. V was clipped by 0 bases and J by 4 bases, with 13 bases between them. This CDR3 is built from 16 residues. The CDR3 region has the DNA TGTGCCAGCAGTTACTCCGAGCCGGGGAGGTACAATGAGCAGTTCTTC. Encoded protein: CASSYSEPGRYNEQFF.

The chain carries TRBV28 and TRBJ2-4; 10 bases map to TRBD2. This CDR3 is 16 amino acids long. The germline gives CDR1 MDHEN, CDR2 SYDVKM. Trimming removed 6 bases from V and 0 bases from J; junction bases left unmatched: 5. CDR3 nucleotides: TGTGCCAGCAGCTCGAGACTAGCGGGAGCCAAAAACATTCAGTACTTC. It encodes CASSSRLAGAKNIQYF.

The chain employs TRBV2 and TRBJ2-1; the D gene is possibly TRBD2 (5 bases). The CDR3 is 16 residues long. Trimming pared 2 bases from V and 2 bases from J, leaving 13 bases between. Germline V gene lookup returns CDR1 SNHLY and CDR2 FYNNEI. The CDR3 protein is CASSESFSVPYNEQFF. The CDR3 DNA sequence: TGTGCCAGCAGTGAATCATTTAGCGTCCCCTACAATGAGCAGTTCTTC.

The chain joins TRBV9 to TRBJ2-1, with TRBD1 as a possible D gene (6 bases). Germline V gene sequence: CDR1 SGDLS, CDR2 YYNGEE. The CDR3 is 15 amino acids. V lost 3 bases and J 6 bases, leaving 16 bases between the germline ends. For the CDR3, the DNA is TGTGCCAGCAGCGCGGACCCGGACAGTTCCAATGAGCAGTTCTTC. As protein: CASSADPDSSNEQFF.

Regarding this clone: A read error is possible here, since a much larger clone lies one base away. V is TRBV9 and J is TRBJ2-7; the D call may be TRBD1 or TRBD2 (5 bases each). The CDR3 covers 14 residues. With 4 bases removed from V and 3 bases from J, the gap between germline ends came to 14 bases. Looked up from germline, CDR1 is SGDLS and CDR2 is YYNGEE. The DNA of the CDR3 is TGTGCCAGCAGCCCCCGGGACCGCCTCTACGAGCAGTACTTC. It codes for CASSPRDRLYEQYF.

The chain couples TRBV5-1 to TRBJ2-1, with 8 nucleotides matching TRBD2. The CDR3 covers 14 residues. V shed 5 bases and J 4 bases; nucleotides not matched to a gene: 5. Looked up from germline, CDR1 is SGHRS and CDR2 is YFSETQ. This CDR3 is CASRTGTRYNEQFF. For the CDR3, the DNA is TGCGCCAGCAGGACCGGGACTAGGTACAATGAGCAGTTCTTC.